A single sample gave rise to the 12 T cell receptor beta chains below, sequenced in a study of cytomegalovirus exposure and HLA in healthy donors. PCR was performed using 60 Vbeta and 13 Jbeta primers. Profiling relied on immunoSEQ multiplex PCR, and the TCRdb table lists in-frame clones only, not all of them. This sample carries 150,000 to 200,000 clones, 70% to 90% of them seen once, and the ten largest clones take about 2.2%. The sequencing input was PBMCs. These receptors were obtained from a woman between 45 and 65 years old in good health and CMV-seronegative.

The V call is TRBV6-5, the J call TRBJ1-3, with TRBD1 matching 9 bases. Germline V gene data show CDR1 as MNHEY and CDR2 as SVGAGI. The CDR3 covers 15 residues. After removal of 4 bases from V and 8 bases from J, the junction contained 9 bases not matched to a gene. The CDR3 loop reads CASSLARDREDTIYF. The DNA for the CDR3 is TGTGCCAGCAGTTTGGCCCGGGACAGGGAAGACACCATATATTTT.

The rearrangement links TRBV19 to TRBJ1-2; D is ambiguous. The CDR3 has 14 residues. Germline-derived CDR1 and CDR2 are LNHDA and SQIVND (reference sequence). Deletions cut 7 bases from V and 0 bases from J, with 12 bases between. This chain's CDR3 is CASMSPGANYGYTF. CDR3 sequence (DNA): TGTGCCAGTATGTCCCCGGGAGCTAACTATGGCTACACCTTC.

The chain combines TRBV7-8 with TRBJ2-7; TRBD2 aligns across 8 bases. Germline CDR1 reads SGHVS; CDR2 reads FQNEAQ. V shed 2 bases and J 2 bases; nucleotides not matched to a gene: 8. CDR3 length: 16 residues. The CDR3 DNA reads as TGTGCCAGCAGCTTACAGAATTTAGCGGGGCCCTACGAGCAGTACTTC. Translating gives CASSLQNLAGPYEQYF.

The chain carries TRBV9 and TRBJ1-1; TRBD1 matches 12 bases. V dropped 3 bases and J dropped 10; count of bases not matched to a gene: 7. The CDR3 extends over 14 amino acids. The germline V gene encodes CDR1 SGDLS and CDR2 YYNGEE. The CDR3: CASSGGTGGEGAFF. The CDR3 region has the DNA TGTGCCAGCAGCGGGGGGACAGGGGGCGAGGGAGCTTTCTTT.

The chain has TRBV4-3 and TRBJ1-4; D unclear. The germline V and J ends were trimmed by 2 bases and 5 bases, with 18 bases remaining between them. The V gene's germline CDR1 is LGHNA and CDR2 YSLEER. This CDR3 has 17 amino acids. In nucleotides, the CDR3 is TGCGCCAGCAGCCAATCTCCCTTAACTCAAGAAAATGAAAAACTGTTTTTT. Translated: CASSQSPLTQENEKLFF.

There are a few counts of this clone. The genes are TRBV28 and TRBJ2-7, with 8 positions matching TRBD1. V lost 8 bases to trimming and J lost 6 bases; unmatched junction nucleotides: 15. This CDR3 is 15 amino acids long. Germline V gene data show CDR1 as MDHEN and CDR2 as SYDVKM. The CDR3 bases are TGTGCCAGCCACCCGATAGGACAGGGTTCTGCCGAGCAGTACTTC. Encoded protein: CASHPIGQGSAEQYF.

V gene TRBV28 combines with J gene TRBJ2-1, with a possible D match to TRBD1 (6 bases). The CDR3 contains 13 residues. Germline V gene sequence: CDR1 MDHEN, CDR2 SYDVKM. Trimming removed 5 bases from V and 1 base from J, with 6 bases in between. This CDR3 is CASSTGSYNEQFF. CDR3 nucleotides: TGTGCCAGCAGTACAGGGTCCTACAATGAGCAGTTCTTC.

This chain uses TRBV27 with TRBJ2-2; 9 bases are a match to TRBD2. The CDR3 is 15 amino acids. Trimming cost V 8 bases and J 7 bases; bases outside gene matches: 11. Germline CDR1 is MNHEY and CDR2 is SMNVEV (reference sequence). The CDR3 protein is CASHDSGSTIGELFF. CDR3 DNA: TGTGCCAGCCATGATAGCGGGAGCACGATCGGGGAGCTGTTTTTT.

This clone was seen once. The chain recombines TRBV6-5 with TRBJ2-7; D is possibly TRBD1 (5 bases). CDR3 length equals 14 residues. Trimming shortened V by 7 bases and J by 0 bases, and 13 bases separated the two germline ends. CDR1 is MNHEY and CDR2 is SVGAGI in the germline V gene. The CDR3 reads CASIRTGHSYEQYF. The CDR3 DNA reads TGTGCCAGCATTCGAACAGGTCACTCCTACGAGCAGTACTTC.

A few counts support this clone. The V gene is TRBV19, the J gene TRBJ1-1; weak D call: TRBD1 (5 bases). The CDR3 covers 13 residues. Trimming removed 4 bases from V and 2 bases from J, with 8 bases in between. Germline lookup yields CDR1 LNHDA and CDR2 SQIVND (reference sequence). CDR3 in amino acids: CASSRRGNTEAFF. The CDR3 region has the DNA TGTGCCAGTAGTAGAAGGGGAAACACTGAAGCTTTCTTT.

V gene TRBV12-5 combines with J gene TRBJ2-1; 10 positions agree with TRBD1. V lost 5 bases to trimming and J lost 4 bases; unmatched junction nucleotides: 5. The CDR3 runs 15 residues. Germline V gives CDR1 LGHNT, CDR2 FRNRAP. DNA of the CDR3: TGTGCTAGTGGTCCTGGGACAGGGGAGTACAATGAGCAGTTCTTC. Translation gives CASGPGTGEYNEQFF. The complete variable domain, with remaining parts taken from reference TRBV12-5 and TRBJ2-1, reads DARVTQTPRHKVTEMGQEVTMRCQPILGHNTVFWYRQTMMQGLELLAYFRNRAPLDDSGMPKDRFSAEMPDATLATLKIQPSEPRDSAVYFCASGPGTGEYNEQFFGPGTRLTVL.

The chain is built from TRBV5-1 and TRBJ2-5; 10 bases agree with TRBD2. Germline V lookup: CDR1 SGHRS, CDR2 YFSETQ. This CDR3 spans 16 amino acids. The J segment lost 2 bases and the V segment lost 0 bases, leaving 4 bases of the junction unmatched. The CDR3 nucleotides read TGCGCCAGCAGCTTGGGGGGACTAGCGCATCAAGAGACCCAGTACTTC. Translation gives CASSLGGLAHQETQYF.